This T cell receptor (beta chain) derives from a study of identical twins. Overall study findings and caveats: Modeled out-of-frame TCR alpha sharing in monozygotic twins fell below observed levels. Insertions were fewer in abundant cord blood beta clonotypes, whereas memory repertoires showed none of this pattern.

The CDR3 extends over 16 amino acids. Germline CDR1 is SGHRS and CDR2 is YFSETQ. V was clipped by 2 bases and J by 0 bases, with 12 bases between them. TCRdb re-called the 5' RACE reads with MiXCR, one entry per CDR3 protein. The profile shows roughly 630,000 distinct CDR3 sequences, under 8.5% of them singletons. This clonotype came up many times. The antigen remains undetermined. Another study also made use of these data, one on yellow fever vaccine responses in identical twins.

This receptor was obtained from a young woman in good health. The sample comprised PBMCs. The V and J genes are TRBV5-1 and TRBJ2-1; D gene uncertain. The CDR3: CASSLGYISSYNEQFF. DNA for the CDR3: TGCGCCAGCAGCTTAGGTTACATAAGCTCCTACAATGAGCAGTTCTTC.